Listed here are 5 T cell receptor beta chains from one sample, sequenced in a study of response to subunit inactivated influenza vaccine. TCRdb recomputed calls from the RT-PCR reads with MiXCR, one row per CDR3 protein. Of around 190,000 distinct CDR3 sequences listed, around 14% were seen once; the top ten hold under 30%. This sample comprised CD8+ T cells sorted from PBMCs, obtained about 5 days after vaccination. The receptors were gathered from a man over 45 who received an inactivated influenza vaccine.

This clonotype was seen at least ten times. The chain employs TRBV9 and TRBJ2-1, with 12 bases aligning to TRBD2. Germline-derived CDR1 and CDR2 are SGDLS and YYNGEE. Losses at the gene ends were 3 bases for V and 4 bases for J; bases not matched to a gene: 2. CDR3 size: 15 residues. The DNA for the CDR3 is TGTGCCAGCAGCGCCGGACTAGCGGGGTACAATGAGCAGTTCTTC. Protein product: CASSAGLAGYNEQFF.

The chain employs TRBV20-1 and TRBJ2-7; possible D gene TRBD1, 5 bases. V was shortened by 8 bases and J by 1 base, with 15 bases between the two germline ends. This CDR3 region has 13 residues. The germline V gene encodes CDR1 DFQATT and CDR2 SNEGSKA (reference sequence). The CDR3 nucleotides read TGCAGTTCCTCGCCCAGGGAATCCTACGAGCAGTACTTC. Translated, it gives CSSSPRESYEQYF.

This clonotype appeared a few times. The chain carries TRBV19 and TRBJ2-2; D not certain. The CDR3 loop spans 13 amino acids. Germline lookup yields CDR1 LNHDA and CDR2 SQIVND (reference sequence). Trimming stripped 5 bases from V and 7 bases from J, with 11 bases between. The CDR3 DNA reads TGTGCCAGTAGTCCCACGCAGGTCGGGGAGCTGTTTTTT. Residues: CASSPTQVGELFF.

The chain is built from TRBV9 and TRBJ2-3; 7 bases align to TRBD2. CDR1 and CDR2 (germline): SGDLS, YYNGEE. The J segment lost 2 bases and the V segment lost 4 bases, leaving 7 bases of the junction unmatched. The CDR3 runs to 15 residues. DNA of the CDR3: TGTGCCAGCAGCACGGGACTACCAACCACAGATACGCAGTATTTT. Its translation is CASSTGLPTTDTQYF. The full variable domain, its missing parts supplied by reference TRBV9 and TRBJ2-3, is DSGVTQTPKHLITATGQRVTLRCSPRSGDLSVYWYQQSLDQGLQFLIQYYNGEERAKGNILERFSAQQFPDLHSELNLSSLELGDSALYFCASSTGLPTTDTQYFGPGTRLTVL.

This sequence joins TRBV7-2 and TRBJ2-7, with TRBD2 matching 14 bases. The germline gives CDR1 SGHTA, CDR2 FQGNSA. The V and J ends lost 5 bases and 4 bases, in that order; junction bases with no gene match: 7. The CDR3 is made up of 16 amino acids. The CDR3: CASSQSGLAGGYEQYF. In nucleotides, the CDR3 is TGTGCCAGCAGCCAATCTGGACTAGCGGGAGGTTACGAGCAGTACTTC. Full variable domain (missing parts from reference TRBV7-2 and TRBJ2-7): GAGVSQSPSNKVTEKGKDVELRCDPISGHTALYWYRQSLGQGLEFLIYFQGNSAPDKSGLPSDRFSAERTGGSVSTLTIQRTQQEDSAVYLCASSQSGLAGGYEQYFGPGTRLTVT.